Here is one TCR beta chain with its context. Antigen specificity is unknown. The assay was immunoSEQ multiplex PCR, and TCRdb's table has in-frame clones only and misses some. This table holds around 140,000 clones, approximately 85% found once. The sample belongs to a study of cytotoxic CD8 clonotypes in ibrutinib-treated CLL. Overall study context: In all, roughly 11 patients were relapsed/refractory, some 14 were treatment-naive and 17 to 18 were IGHV unmutated. The average sample held around 280,000 productive templates and 87,000 or so productive rearrangements. Response samples were obtained once patients had received a median approximately 11 months of treatment, range 6 to 36. Points from the study as a whole: The study found clonality rose at ibrutinib response, then fell toward baseline at progression.

The V end was cut by 0 bases, the J end by 6 bases, with 7 bases between. This CDR3 comprises 13 residues. Germline-derived CDR1 and CDR2 are MNHEY and SVGAGI. The sequence was obtained from a human donor with chronic lymphocytic leukemia. The chain uses TRBV6-5 and TRBJ2-3, with D maybe TRBD2 (5 bases). This specimen was PBMCs, taken after 24 months of ibrutinib treatment. CDR3 in DNA: TGTGCCAGCAGTTACTCGTCGGGGGATACGCAGTATTTT. It is translated as CASSYSSGDTQYF.